The entry below gives a single T cell receptor (beta chain) sequence along with its context. The antigen is not known. The source of the sample is a study of CD8+CD57+ T cells in acquired aplastic anemia. Whole-study context: Across the sorted CD4+ and CD8+ cells, DNA amounts averaged roughly 3.5 ug.

Genomic DNA constituted the template upon which TCR beta VDJ and CDR3 profiling was performed. MiXCR, run by TCRdb on the reads, gives a single entry per CDR3 protein. Seen here are around 250,000 distinct CDR3 sequences, 55% to 65% observed once, and the top ten hold around 7.6%. This CDR3 is built from 14 residues. Unmatched junction bases numbered 1, after V lost 3 bases and J lost 3 bases. The germline V gene has CDR1 SGHAT and CDR2 FQNNGV. Findings and limits, study-wide: Common to patients and controls were twenty-nine CD8+ CDR3 sequences.

The chain couples TRBV11-2 to TRBJ1-4, with 7 nucleotides matching TRBD1. The source of this sequence is a human donor with severe aplastic anemia or a healthy control (not recorded which). The sample comprised sorted CD4+, CD8+, or CD8+CD57+ T cells (not recorded which) from PBMCs. The CDR3 region has the DNA TGTGCCAGCAGCTTGACAGGGCCTAATGAAAAACTGTTTTTT. Encoded protein: CASSLTGPNEKLFF.